These 16 T cell receptor beta chains originate from one sample sequenced in a study of cytomegalovirus exposure and HLA in healthy donors. Use of 60 Vbeta and 13 Jbeta primers characterized the PCR. Method: immunoSEQ multiplex PCR; TCRdb's copy keeps in-frame clones and lacks some. The data contain 130,000 or so clones, 60% to 80% of them singletons. Sequenced material: PBMCs. The receptor source for this set is a female donor in good health and CMV-seronegative.

The chain joins TRBV11-2 to TRBJ1-1; no clear D gene. Trimming removed 0 bases from V and 0 bases from J, with 11 bases in between. The V gene's germline CDR1 is SGHAT and CDR2 FQNNGV. The CDR3 consists of 16 residues. The CDR3 protein is CASSLEVGVLNTEAFF. For the CDR3, the DNA is TGTGCCAGCAGCTTAGAAGTCGGTGTTCTGAACACTGAAGCTTTCTTT.

The chain is built from TRBV7-6 and TRBJ2-7; D possibly corresponds to TRBD1 (6 bases). CDR1 is SGHVS, CDR2 FNYEAQ, per germline. The CDR3 runs to 15 residues. V was trimmed by 3 bases and J by 6 bases, leaving 18 bases between them. CDR3 sequence reads: CASSFSPDRAGEQYF. The CDR3 DNA sequence: TGTGCCAGCAGCTTTTCGCCGGACAGAGCAGGCGAGCAGTACTTC.

The table lists this clone with a few counts. This chain connects TRBV9 to TRBJ1-2; 8 positions agree with TRBD1. V shed 0 bases, J shed 3 bases, and the junction held 7 bases outside the gene matches. The CDR3 loop spans 16 amino acids. The germline CDR1 and CDR2 sequences are SGDLS and YYNGEE. The CDR3 protein is CASSVGGQGAHYGYTF. As DNA, the CDR3 is TGTGCCAGCAGCGTAGGAGGGCAGGGGGCCCACTATGGCTACACCTTC.

This sequence joins TRBV4-2 and TRBJ1-5, with D perhaps matching TRBD1 (5 bases). This CDR3 has 16 residues. Germline CDR1 and CDR2: LGHNA and YNFKEQ. Trimming shortened V by 1 base and J by 0 bases, and 10 bases separated the two germline ends. The CDR3: CASSQVSGYSNQPQHF. CDR3 DNA sequence: TGTGCCAGCAGCCAAGTCTCAGGGTATAGCAATCAGCCCCAGCATTTT.

This chain uses TRBV5-1 with TRBJ2-3, with D perhaps TRBD2 (6 bases). The CDR3 covers 13 residues. The V gene lost 4 bases and the J gene lost 0 bases, with 6 bases spanning the gap. Germline CDR1 reads SGHRS; CDR2 reads YFSETQ. The CDR3 reads CASSSGSTDTQYF. The DNA of the CDR3 is TGCGCCAGCAGCAGCGGGAGCACAGATACGCAGTATTTT.

The table lists this clone with a count of one. The rearrangement joins TRBV5-4 to TRBJ2-3, with TRBD2 matching 10 bases. The V gene's germline CDR1 is SGHNT and CDR2 YYREEE (reference sequence). The ends lost 3 bases at V and 1 base at J; junction bases unmatched: 8. The CDR3 extends over 17 amino acids. The CDR3 region is CASSYLAGGGRTDTQYF. The CDR3 nucleotides are TGTGCCAGCAGCTATTTAGCGGGAGGAGGACGCACAGATACGCAGTATTTT.

The chain joins TRBV5-6 to TRBJ1-2; weak D call: TRBD1 (5 bases). This CDR3 has 15 residues. The V end lost 1 base, the J end lost 8 bases, and 18 bases lay between the germline ends. Germline CDR1 reads SGHDT; CDR2 reads YYEEEE. The CDR3 DNA sequence: TGTGCCAGCAGCTTGTCTCTGACCGGGGCGGGAGGCTACACCTTC. It specifies CASSLSLTGAGGYTF.

The rearrangement joins TRBV5-4 to TRBJ2-2; the D is unclear. Trimming cost V 2 bases and J 5 bases, with 10 bases left between them. The CDR3 spans 14 residues. Germline V gene sequence: CDR1 SGHNT, CDR2 YYREEE (reference sequence). In nucleotides, the CDR3 is TGTGCCAGCAGCTTCAAACGAGGAACCGGGGAGCTGTTTTTT. This gives the protein CASSFKRGTGELFF.

This rearrangement joins TRBV28 to TRBJ1-5; the D is unclear. CDR1 and CDR2 (germline): MDHEN, SYDVKM. There are 13 residues in the CDR3. V dropped 3 bases and J dropped 8 bases, with 11 bases sitting between them. The CDR3 spells CASSFRLREPQHF. CDR3 DNA sequence: TGTGCCAGCAGTTTTCGTCTGAGGGAGCCCCAGCATTTT.

V is TRBV5-6 and J is TRBJ2-5; D not certain. The J call may not be correct, given that the DNA end is closer to TRBJ2-7. In germline, CDR1 is SGHDT, CDR2 YYEEEE. The CDR3 spans 14 residues. In DNA, the CDR3 is TGTGCCAGCAGCTTCCAGGCCCACACCTACGAGCAGTACTTC. Protein: CASSFQAHTYEQYF.

J is TRBJ1-2 and V is TRBV7-9; 7 nucleotides agree with TRBD1. V shed 5 bases and J 6 bases; nucleotides not matched to a gene: 12. The CDR3 length is 15 residues. CDR1 is SEHNR, CDR2 FQNEAQ, per germline (reference sequence). CDR3 sequence: CASSPPLKGADGYTF. DNA for the CDR3: TGTGCCAGCAGCCCACCCCTGAAGGGGGCGGATGGCTACACCTTC.

The chain joins TRBV5-4 to TRBJ1-3; TRBD1 matches at 8 bases. The CDR3 sequence is 15 residues long. The ends lost 0 bases at V and 3 bases at J; junction bases unmatched: 2. Germline lookup yields CDR1 SGHNT and CDR2 YYREEE (reference sequence). The CDR3 DNA reads as TGTGCCAGCAGCTTGGGACAGGGGATTGGAAACACCATATATTTT. Its translation: CASSLGQGIGNTIYF.

The J gene is TRBJ2-2, the V gene TRBV4-1; no reliable D call. This CDR3 is 17 amino acids long. Germline V gives CDR1 MGHRA, CDR2 YSYEKL. Trimming took off 4 bases at V and 0 bases at J, with 15 bases between the two ends. CDR3 sequence: CASSRQPQVPNTGELFF. The CDR3 region has the DNA TGCGCCAGCAGCCGACAACCTCAGGTCCCGAACACCGGGGAGCTGTTTTTT.

The J gene is TRBJ2-7, the V gene TRBV6-5; 7 bases fit TRBD1. The junction had 7 bases not matched to a gene; V was cut back by 5 bases and J by 3 bases. The length of the CDR3 is 14 residues. Germline CDR1 and CDR2: MNHEY and SVGAGI. For the CDR3, the DNA is TGTGCCAGCAGTGAGTCGGGACAGAGCTACGAGCAGTACTTC. Translation: CASSESGQSYEQYF.

The genes are TRBV19 and TRBJ1-2; unclear D gene. The CDR3 is made up of 15 amino acids. The germline CDR1 and CDR2 sequences are LNHDA and SQIVND (reference sequence). Trimming removed 0 bases from V and 5 bases from J, with 13 bases in between. The CDR3 nucleotides read TGTGCCAGTAGTATAGATCGGTTCCCCCCGTATGGCTACACCTTC. This codes for CASSIDRFPPYGYTF.

As DNA, the CDR3 is TGTGCCAGCAGTTACTCCTATGCCGGCAATCAGCCCCAGCATTTT. Amino acid sequence: CASSYSYAGNQPQHF. The rearrangement joins TRBV6-5 to TRBJ1-5; D gene uncertain. Germline assignment: CDR1 MNHEY and CDR2 SVGAGI. Trimming took off 0 bases at V and 2 bases at J, with 8 bases between the two ends. This CDR3 has 15 amino acids.